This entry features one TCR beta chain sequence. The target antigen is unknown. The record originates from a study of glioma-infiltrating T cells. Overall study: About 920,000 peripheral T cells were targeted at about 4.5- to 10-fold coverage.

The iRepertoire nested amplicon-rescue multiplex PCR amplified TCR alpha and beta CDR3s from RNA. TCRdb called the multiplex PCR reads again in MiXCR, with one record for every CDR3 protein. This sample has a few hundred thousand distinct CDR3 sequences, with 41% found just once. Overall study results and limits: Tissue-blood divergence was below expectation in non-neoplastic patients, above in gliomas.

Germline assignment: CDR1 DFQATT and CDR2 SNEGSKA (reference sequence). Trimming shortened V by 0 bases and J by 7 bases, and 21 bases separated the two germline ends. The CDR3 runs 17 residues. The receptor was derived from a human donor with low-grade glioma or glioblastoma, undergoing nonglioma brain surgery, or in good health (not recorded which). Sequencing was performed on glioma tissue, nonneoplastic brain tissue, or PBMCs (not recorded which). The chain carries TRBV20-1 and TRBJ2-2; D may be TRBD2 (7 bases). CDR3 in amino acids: CSARDLYRGARVGELFF. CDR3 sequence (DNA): TGCAGTGCTAGAGATCTTTACCGGGGGGCGCGTGTCGGGGAGCTGTTTTTT.